These 12 T cell receptor beta chains were sequenced from one sample in a study of cytomegalovirus exposure and HLA in healthy donors. The study ran its PCR with 60 Vbeta and 13 Jbeta primers. Here immunoSEQ multiplex PCR was the method, and the copy in TCRdb shows in-frame clones only, minus some. The data hold more than 75,000 clones, with over 70% observed a single time. Sequences were obtained from PBMCs. Source of these receptors: a man aged 40-50 years in good health and CMV-seropositive.

This clone was counted a few times. This chain links TRBV28 with TRBJ2-1, with 8 positions matching TRBD2. The germline CDR1 and CDR2 sequences are MDHEN and SYDVKM. The CDR3 covers 14 residues. Losses at the gene ends were 2 bases for V and 6 bases for J; bases not matched to a gene: 3. CDR3 residues: CASSLAGGFNEQFF. For the CDR3, the DNA is TGTGCCAGCAGTTTAGCGGGGGGCTTCAATGAGCAGTTCTTC.

V usage is TRBV7-2 and J usage is TRBJ2-1, with 8 bases matching TRBD1. This CDR3 has 14 amino acids. V lost 2 bases to trimming and J lost 8 bases; unmatched junction nucleotides: 5. In germline, CDR1 is SGHTA, CDR2 FQGNSA. CDR3 residues: CASSLRGQVHEQFF. DNA of the CDR3: TGTGCCAGCAGCTTAAGGGGACAGGTCCATGAGCAGTTCTTC.

CDR3 nucleotides: TGTGCCAGCAGCGTCGGGGACTTCTCGAACACCGGGGAGCTGTTTTTT. Its protein product is CASSVGDFSNTGELFF. V and J are TRBV5-4 and TRBJ2-2; a possible D gene is TRBD2 (6 bases). Looked up from germline, CDR1 is SGHNT and CDR2 is YYREEE (reference sequence). Between the trimmed V and J ends, which lost 4 bases and 0 bases, there was a span of 13 bases. The CDR3 length is 16 residues.

The rearrangement joins TRBV10-3 to TRBJ2-1, with D possibly matching TRBD2 (7 bases). CDR3 length: 15 amino acids. Trimming pared 8 bases from V and 5 bases from J, leaving 19 bases between. The germline V gene encodes CDR1 ENHRY and CDR2 SYGVKD. The CDR3 nucleotides are TGTGCCATCGGGGTGGCGGGGGCGAGCAACAATGAGCAGTTCTTC. It codes for CAIGVAGASNNEQFF.

The DNA for the CDR3 is TGTGCCAGAAGCCCCCAAGCAAGGGAGCCCTACGAGCAGTACTTC. Amino acids: CARSPQAREPYEQYF. The V call is TRBV5-3, the J call TRBJ2-7, with a tentative D call TRBD2 (5 bases). Being an ORF, TRBV5-3 has a function that is uncertain. The CDR3 spans 15 residues. V shed 4 bases and J shed 2 bases, with 16 bases lying between them.

The chain links TRBV5-1 to TRBJ2-5; D is undetermined. The ends were cut back, 0 bases at V and 3 bases at J, with 9 bases in the middle. CDR1 and CDR2 from the germline V gene are SGHRS and YFSETQ. The CDR3 covers 14 residues. CDR3 protein: CASSLDSAKETQYF. The DNA of the CDR3 is TGCGCCAGCAGCTTGGATTCAGCGAAAGAGACCCAGTACTTC. Full variable domain (outside the CDR3, taken from reference TRBV5-1 and TRBJ2-5): KAGVTQTPRYLIKTRGQQVTLSCSPISGHRSVSWYQQTPGQGLQFLFEYFSETQRNKGNFPGRFSGRQFSNSRSEMNVSTLELGDSALYLCASSLDSAKETQYFGPGTRLLVL.

The chain joins TRBV9 to TRBJ2-2; a possible D gene is TRBD2 (5 bases). Germline values: CDR1 SGDLS, CDR2 YYNGEE. This CDR3 is 15 amino acids long. Deletions cut 3 bases from V and 5 bases from J, with 14 bases between. CDR3 in amino acids: CASSEAPGSTGELFF. In nucleotides, the CDR3 is TGTGCCAGCAGCGAGGCCCCGGGGTCTACCGGGGAGCTGTTTTTT.

The rearrangement uses TRBV18 and TRBJ1-2, with 11 positions matching TRBD1. The CDR3 totals 18 residues. Germline loops: CDR1 KGHSH, CDR2 LQKENI. The junction had 9 bases not matched to a gene; V was cut back by 2 bases and J by 1 base. CDR3 region: CASSPFRDRGGLNYGYTF. CDR3 nucleotide sequence: TGTGCCAGCTCACCATTCCGGGACAGGGGGGGACTTAACTATGGCTACACCTTC.

This chain connects TRBV28 to TRBJ2-7, with D uncertain. The V and J ends lost 3 bases and 2 bases respectively, with 8 bases between them. Germline V gene data show CDR1 as MDHEN and CDR2 as SYDVKM. CDR3 size: 13 residues. For the CDR3, the DNA is TGTGCCAGCAGTTTGCAGGATCCCTACGAGCAGTACTTC. Translation gives CASSLQDPYEQYF.

This clone came up a few times. The chain recombines TRBV9 with TRBJ1-5; maybe TRBD1 (5 bases). The germline CDR1 and CDR2 sequences are SGDLS and YYNGEE. Trimming took 7 bases from V and 2 from J, leaving 13 bases between them. The CDR3 sequence is 14 residues long. Here the CDR3 reads CASPGGGGNQPQHF. CDR3 DNA: TGTGCCAGCCCGGGGGGGGGAGGCAATCAGCCCCAGCATTTT.

V gene TRBV6-4 combines with J gene TRBJ2-5; 7 positions agree with TRBD2. J gave up 0 bases and V 10 bases, and 11 bases lay outside the gene matches. Germline CDR1 and CDR2: MRHNA and SNTAGT. The CDR3 is 15 residues long. The CDR3 nucleotides are TGTGCCAACACGGGGGGACCCTTAGACCAAGAGACCCAGTACTTC. Encoded protein: CANTGGPLDQETQYF.

The gene calls are TRBV7-9 and TRBJ1-4; a weak D match, TRBD1 (6 bases). V gave up 4 bases and J gave up 5 bases, with 20 bases separating them. The CDR3 covers 17 residues. The germline V gene has CDR1 SEHNR and CDR2 FQNEAQ (reference sequence). The CDR3 reads CASSSGGRGTSNEKLFF. In DNA, the CDR3 is TGTGCCAGCAGCTCCGGGGGGCGCGGGACGTCGAATGAAAAACTGTTTTTT.